This T cell receptor (beta chain) is drawn from a study of T-cell reconstitution after alpha-beta-depleted transplantation in children. Unique molecular identifiers were incorporated during preparation of the TCRbeta library. One entry per CDR3 protein results from TCRdb running MiXCR on the PCR reads. The data hold roughly 100,000 distinct CDR3 sequences, with roughly 7.6% observed a single time. This clonotype was recorded at least ten times. Unmatched junction bases numbered 16, after V lost 7 bases and J lost 5 bases. Germline V gives CDR1 SGHNT, CDR2 YENEEA. CDR3 length equals 17 residues. Material: PBMCs, obtained before TCRalphabeta/CD19-depleted stem cell transplant. The V call is TRBV11-3, the J call TRBJ2-1; 8 nucleotides agree with TRBD2. The receptor was derived from a boy aged 2 to 10 with acute lymphoblastic leukemia, due to receive a stem cell transplant. CDR3 residues: CASTLRPGLEGNNEQFF. Here the CDR3 DNA reads TGTGCCAGCACCCTCCGACCGGGACTAGAGGGTAACAATGAGCAGTTCTTC.